The 27 T cell receptor beta chains in this list originate from one sample, sequenced in a study of vaccination and CD4 T cells after COVID-19. No antigens are known for them. The treatment here: roughly 10-day PBMC culture with coronavirus spike peptide pools or control peptides (ViraFEST assay). Cultured CD4+ T-cell DNA underwent Oncomine TCR Beta short-read sequencing. TCRdb processed the PCR reads anew with MiXCR; each CDR3 protein has one entry. The repertoire has 24,000 or so distinct CDR3 sequences, around 45% of them found once; the top ten carry more than 6%. The sample consisted of CD4+ T cells from blood, cultured in vitro. The receptors were sampled from a human donor who had recovered from COVID-19.

The V and J genes are TRBV7-2 and TRBJ2-7, with no clear D. This CDR3 spans 14 amino acids. Germline V gene lookup returns CDR1 SGHTA and CDR2 FQGNSA. Trimming took off 4 bases at V and 2 bases at J, with 12 bases between the two ends. The CDR3 region is CASSYGRKTYEQYF. DNA of the CDR3: TGTGCCAGCAGCTACGGACGGAAGACCTACGAGCAGTACTTC.

The V and J genes are TRBV10-3 and TRBJ2-5; 12 bases are shared with TRBD2. The CDR3 covers 13 residues. V was pared by 6 bases and J by 4 bases, with 0 bases of the junction left unmatched. Germline V gene data show CDR1 as ENHRY and CDR2 as SYGVKD. CDR3 nucleotides: TGTGCCATCAGGGGACTAGCGGGAGAGACCCAGTACTTC. It is translated as CAIRGLAGETQYF.

This sequence joins TRBV6-5 and TRBJ2-7; D possibly corresponds to TRBD1 (5 bases). V lost 2 bases, J lost 1 base, and 12 bases lay in between. Germline V CDR1 and CDR2: MNHEY, SVGAGI. The CDR3 has 15 amino acids. The chain's CDR3 is CASSYTRVSSYEQYF. CDR3 DNA: TGTGCCAGCAGTTACACCAGGGTCTCGTCCTACGAGCAGTACTTC.

V and J are TRBV2 and TRBJ1-2, with D unclear. Germline loops: CDR1 SNHLY, CDR2 FYNNEI. V gave up 3 bases and J gave up 8 bases, with 7 bases separating them. The CDR3 extends over 11 amino acids. In DNA form, the CDR3 reads TGTGCCAGCAGTGATCGAGCCGGCTACACCTTC. Its translation: CASSDRAGYTF.

The chain has TRBV20-1 and TRBJ2-5; 11 nucleotides match TRBD2. V gave up 3 bases and J gave up 3 bases; unmatched junction bases: 9. In germline, CDR1 is DFQATT, CDR2 SNEGSKA (reference sequence). This CDR3 has 16 amino acids. DNA of the CDR3: TGCAGTGCTAGCAAGCCTAGCGGGGGGCTTGAAGAGACCCAGTACTTC. Amino acid sequence: CSASKPSGGLEETQYF.

This clonotype was seen a few times. The V and J genes are TRBV29-1 and TRBJ1-5; D perhaps matches TRBD1 (5 bases). V shed 2 bases and J shed 1 base, with 6 bases lying between them. The CDR3 totals 13 residues. Germline V gene sequence: CDR1 SQVTM, CDR2 ANQGSEA. The CDR3 nucleotides are TGCAGCGTTGAACAGGGAAGCAATCAGCCCCAGCATTTT. This gives the protein CSVEQGSNQPQHF. Full variable domain (outside the CDR3, taken from reference TRBV29-1 and TRBJ1-5): SAVISQKPSRDICQRGTSLTIQCQVDSQVTMMFWYRQQPGQSLTLIATANQGSEATYESGFVIDKFPISRPNLTFSTLTVSNMSPEDSSIYLCSVEQGSNQPQHFGDGTRLSIL.

This clonotype was detected a few times. The chain has TRBV7-2 and TRBJ1-5, with TRBD1 as a possible D gene (6 bases). The CDR3 spans 14 residues. V lost 5 bases to trimming and J lost 4 bases, with 12 bases between them. CDR1 is SGHTA and CDR2 is FQGNSA in the germline V gene. The DNA for the CDR3 is TGTGCCAGCAGCCTGCGAGGGGGAAATCAGCCCCAGCATTTT. Translation gives CASSLRGGNQPQHF.

V is TRBV4-1 and J is TRBJ2-7; 8 nucleotides align to TRBD1. V was pared by 5 bases and J by 5 bases, with 8 bases of the junction left unmatched. This CDR3 comprises 14 residues. The germline gives CDR1 MGHRA, CDR2 YSYEKL. This CDR3 is CASSAQDRVHEQYF. In DNA form, the CDR3 reads TGCGCCAGCAGCGCTCAGGACAGGGTCCACGAGCAGTACTTC.

This clonotype was seen a handful of times. V gene TRBV6-1 combines with J gene TRBJ1-2; a possible D gene is TRBD1 (6 bases). Trimming stripped 4 bases from V and 8 bases from J, with 14 bases between. The CDR3 has 13 amino acids. From germline, CDR1 is MNHNS and CDR2 SASEGT. The CDR3 is CASSVESRGGYTF. CDR3 coding DNA: TGTGCCAGCAGTGTAGAGTCCAGGGGCGGCTACACCTTC.

The chain employs TRBV5-1 and TRBJ2-5; 8 nucleotides match TRBD1. Germline V gene data show CDR1 as SGHRS and CDR2 as YFSETQ. The CDR3 length is 14 residues. Germline trimming cut 3 bases from V and 3 bases from J; bases unmatched to any gene: 4. The DNA for the CDR3 is TGCGCCAGCAGCTACGGACAGGGTAAAGAGACCCAGTACTTC. This sequence encodes CASSYGQGKETQYF.

The V gene is TRBV11-2, the J gene TRBJ2-7, with 8 positions matching TRBD1. The CDR3 runs 14 residues. Germline V gives CDR1 SGHAT, CDR2 FQNNGV. Unmatched junction bases numbered 5, after V lost 1 base and J lost 6 bases. The CDR3 is CASSLVQGAGEQYF. The CDR3 DNA sequence: TGTGCCAGCAGCTTAGTTCAGGGGGCGGGCGAGCAGTACTTC.

The chain couples TRBV28 to TRBJ1-5; 7 bases are shared with TRBD1. The CDR3 runs 15 residues. The germline V gene encodes CDR1 MDHEN and CDR2 SYDVKM. Trimming removed 8 bases from V and 1 base from J; junction bases left unmatched: 8. In DNA, the CDR3 is TGTGCCAGCCGGGAGGGGGCCGGGAGCAATCAGCCCCAGCATTTT. It is translated as CASREGAGSNQPQHF.

The rearrangement joins TRBV20-1 to TRBJ2-7, with D possibly being TRBD2 (5 bases). Trimming took off 0 bases at V and 2 bases at J, with 11 bases between the two ends. This CDR3 has 14 amino acids. Per germline, CDR1 DFQATT and CDR2 SNEGSKA (reference sequence). CDR3 in DNA: TGCAGTGCTAGAGAAAGGACGGAGGCCTACGAGCAGTACTTC. Residues: CSARERTEAYEQYF.

This clonotype was observed a few times. V usage is TRBV7-9 and J usage is TRBJ2-7; no clear D gene. Trimming shortened V by 5 bases and J by 3 bases, and 11 bases separated the two germline ends. CDR3 size: 13 residues. Germline V gene sequence: CDR1 SEHNR, CDR2 FQNEAQ (reference sequence). The CDR3 reads CASSVTPGYEQYF. CDR3 nucleotides: TGTGCCAGCAGCGTTACCCCGGGCTACGAGCAGTACTTC. Full variable domain (outside the CDR3, taken from reference TRBV7-9 and TRBJ2-7): DTGVSQNPRHKITKRGQNVTFRCDPISEHNRLYWYRQTLGQGPEFLTYFQNEAQLEKSRLLSDRFSAERPKGSFSTLEIQRTEQGDSAMYLCASSVTPGYEQYFGPGTRLTVT.

This clonotype has only a few counts. The chain carries TRBV27 and TRBJ2-7, with D unresolved. CDR3 length equals 15 residues. V lost 6 bases, J lost 3 bases, and 18 bases lay in between. Per germline, CDR1 MNHEY and CDR2 SMNVEV (reference sequence). This CDR3 is CASSVTPGSLYEQYF. Written as DNA, the CDR3 is TGTGCCAGCAGCGTAACCCCCGGGTCCCTCTACGAGCAGTACTTC.

The rearrangement uses TRBV11-3 and TRBJ2-3; D is ambiguous. V was shortened by 3 bases and J by 9 bases, with 16 bases between the two germline ends. The germline CDR1 and CDR2 sequences are SGHNT and YENEEA. The CDR3 runs to 14 residues. The CDR3 here is CASSFARAGVTQYF. Written as DNA, the CDR3 is TGTGCCAGCAGCTTTGCACGTGCAGGAGTCACGCAGTATTTT.

The chain recombines TRBV20-1 with TRBJ1-2; D remains unclear. From germline, CDR1 is DFQATT and CDR2 SNEGSKA (reference sequence). Trimming cost V 4 bases and J 7 bases, with 22 bases left between them. The CDR3 contains 15 residues. CDR3 residues: CSATELQTFRSGYTF. The CDR3 nucleotides are TGCAGTGCTACAGAACTCCAGACATTTAGGAGTGGCTACACCTTC.

A few counts support this clonotype. The chain is built from TRBV20-1 and TRBJ1-6, with TRBD1 matching 7 bases. V shed 2 bases and J 5 bases; nucleotides not matched to a gene: 3. The CDR3 is made up of 14 amino acids. Germline values: CDR1 DFQATT, CDR2 SNEGSKA (reference sequence). This chain's CDR3 is CSARLGTDNSPLHF. The DNA of the CDR3 is TGCAGTGCTAGACTAGGGACAGATAATTCACCCCTCCACTTT.

This clonotype has more than one count but fewer than ten. J is TRBJ1-2 and V is TRBV20-1; D is ambiguous. CDR3 length equals 15 residues. Between the trimmed V and J ends, which lost 5 bases and 4 bases, there was a span of 20 bases. The germline V gene encodes CDR1 DFQATT and CDR2 SNEGSKA (reference sequence). CDR3 coding DNA: TGCAGTGCTCACCTACCGGGAAGCCGGTCCTATGGCTACACCTTC. It codes for CSAHLPGSRSYGYTF.

Only a few counts were recorded for this clonotype. The junction departs from germline at one end; a sequencing error may be responsible. The V gene is TRBV5-3, the J gene TRBJ2-5; D perhaps matches TRBD1 (5 bases). TRBV5-3 is an ORF; its function is uncertain. This CDR3 spans 14 amino acids. The CDR3 spells CASSLDPGQETQYF. Here the CDR3 DNA reads TGTGCCAGCAGCTTGGATCCAGGGCAAGAGACCCAGTACTTC.

The CDR3 loop is CASSRTGLQSYEQYF. The DNA for the CDR3 is TGTGCCAGCAGCAGAACAGGGTTGCAGTCCTACGAGCAGTACTTC. The rearrangement joins TRBV7-2 to TRBJ2-7; tentatively, D is TRBD1 (6 bases). CDR1 is SGHTA and CDR2 is FQGNSA in the germline V gene. This CDR3 comprises 15 residues. Trimming shortened V by 5 bases and J by 1 base, and 15 bases separated the two germline ends.

This clonotype is categorized as medium-sized (0.01 to 0.1%). The chain has TRBV27 and TRBJ2-4; unclear D gene. The germline V and J ends were trimmed by 8 bases and 1 base, with 12 bases remaining between them. The CDR3 runs 14 residues. In germline, CDR1 is MNHEY, CDR2 SMNVEV (reference sequence). The CDR3 DNA reads TGTGCCAGCCAGCCCCTCGGCGCCAAAAACATTCAGTACTTC. Translated: CASQPLGAKNIQYF.

The genes are TRBV4-1 and TRBJ2-5; 8 bases map to TRBD2. Trimming removed 3 bases from V and 2 bases from J; junction bases left unmatched: 8. The germline V gene has CDR1 MGHRA and CDR2 YSYEKL. The CDR3 extends over 16 amino acids. The CDR3 DNA sequence: TGCGCCAGCAGCCATCGCTCAACTAGCGGACAAGAGACCCAGTACTTC. This gives the protein CASSHRSTSGQETQYF.

The CDR3 is CASRQGGRAGMNYGYTF. For the CDR3, the DNA is TGTGCCAGCAGGCAGGGGGGGAGAGCCGGGATGAACTATGGCTACACCTTC. The chain recombines TRBV28 with TRBJ1-2; 7 bases are shared with TRBD1. Per the germline V gene, CDR1 is MDHEN and CDR2 is SYDVKM. Trimming took 6 bases from V and 2 from J; bases not matched to a gene: 15. The CDR3 has 17 amino acids.

This clonotype was recorded a few times. The gene calls are TRBV7-2 and TRBJ2-2, with D unclear. This CDR3 contains 12 residues. Germline V CDR1 and CDR2: SGHTA, FQGNSA. V lost 1 base and J lost 7, with 4 bases in between. The CDR3 reads CASSLDGGELFF. CDR3 DNA sequence: TGTGCCAGCAGCTTAGATGGCGGGGAGCTGTTTTTT.

This clonotype was seen a few times. The rearrangement uses TRBV2 and TRBJ1-1; 8 bases map to TRBD1. The V and J ends lost 1 base and 1 base, in that order; junction bases with no gene match: 2. There are 15 residues in the CDR3. Germline V CDR1 and CDR2: SNHLY, FYNNEI. CDR3 DNA: TGTGCCAGCAGTGAAGGGACAGGGAGGAACACTGAAGCTTTCTTT. It codes for CASSEGTGRNTEAFF.

This chain connects TRBV11-2 to TRBJ2-2; no reliable D call. Per the germline V gene, CDR1 is SGHAT and CDR2 is FQNNGV. The CDR3 runs 10 residues. V lost 2 bases, J lost 10 bases, and 2 bases lay in between. The CDR3 sequence is CASSLKELFF. The CDR3 nucleotides read TGTGCCAGCAGCTTAAAGGAGCTGTTTTTT.